This T cell receptor beta chain came from a study of blood T cell repertoires in COVID-19. Only in-frame clones appear in the TCRdb table, and some are missing; sequencing was by immunoSEQ multiplex PCR. In the table there are about 180,000 clones, roughly 85% of which are singletons. The germline V gene encodes CDR1 SGHVS and CDR2 FNYEAQ. The ends were cut back, 5 bases at V and 0 bases at J, with 23 bases in the middle. The CDR3 spans 18 residues. The sequenced sample was PBMCs or T cells enriched from blood (not recorded which). The clonotype comes from a man in his fifties or sixties who had recovered from COVID-19. The chain employs TRBV7-6 and TRBJ2-7, with D possibly matching TRBD2 (6 bases). CDR3 sequence (DNA): TGTGCCAGCAGCATATCATCAACGCCGGGACTTCACTCCTACGAGCAGTACTTC. Encoded protein: CASSISSTPGLHSYEQYF.